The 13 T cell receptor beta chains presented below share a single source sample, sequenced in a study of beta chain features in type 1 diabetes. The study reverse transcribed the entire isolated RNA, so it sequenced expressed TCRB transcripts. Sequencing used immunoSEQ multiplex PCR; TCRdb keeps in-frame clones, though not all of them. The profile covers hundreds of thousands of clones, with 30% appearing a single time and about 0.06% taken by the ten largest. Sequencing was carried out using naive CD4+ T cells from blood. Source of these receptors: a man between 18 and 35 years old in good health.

In nucleotides, the CDR3 is TGTGCCAGCAGTGTTTTGGAAGGGCAAACTGAAGCTTTCTTT. Its translation: CASSVLEGQTEAFF. The gene calls are TRBV2 and TRBJ1-1; the D is unclear. V shed 4 bases and J shed 5 bases, with 14 bases lying between them. Germline loops: CDR1 SNHLY, CDR2 FYNNEI. The CDR3 covers 14 residues. The variable domain in full, with the rest retrieved from reference TRBV2 and TRBJ1-1, is EPEVTQTPSHQVTQMGQEVILRCVPISNHLYFYWYRQILGQKVEFLVSFYNNEISEKSEIFDDQFSVERPDGSNFTLKIRSTKLEDSAMYFCASSVLEGQTEAFFGQGTRLTVV.

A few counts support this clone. The CDR3 is CASSEATAQETQYF. In nucleotides, the CDR3 is TGTGCCAGCAGTGAGGCGACAGCCCAAGAGACCCAGTACTTC. The V call is TRBV25-1, the J call TRBJ2-5; possible D gene TRBD1, 5 bases. Germline values: CDR1 MGHDK, CDR2 SYGVNS. This CDR3 region has 14 residues. The germline V and J ends were trimmed by 3 bases and 1 base, with 9 bases remaining between them.

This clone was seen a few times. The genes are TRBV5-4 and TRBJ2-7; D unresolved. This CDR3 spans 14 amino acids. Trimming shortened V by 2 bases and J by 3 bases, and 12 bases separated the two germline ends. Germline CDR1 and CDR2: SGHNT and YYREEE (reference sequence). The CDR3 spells CASSLWQPNYEQYF. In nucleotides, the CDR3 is TGTGCCAGCAGCTTATGGCAGCCTAACTACGAGCAGTACTTC.

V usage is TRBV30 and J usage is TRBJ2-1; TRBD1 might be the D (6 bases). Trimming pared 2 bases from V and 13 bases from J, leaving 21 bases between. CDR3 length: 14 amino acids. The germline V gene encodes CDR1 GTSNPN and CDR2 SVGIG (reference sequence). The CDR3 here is CAWSFAESTGKQFF. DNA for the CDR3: TGTGCCTGGAGTTTCGCGGAGTCGACAGGCAAACAGTTCTTC. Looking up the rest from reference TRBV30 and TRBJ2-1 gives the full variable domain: SQTIHQWPATLVQPVGSPLSLECTVEGTSNPNLYWYRQAAGRGLQLLFYSVGIGQISSEVPQNLSASRPQDRQFILSSKKLLLSDSGFYLCAWSFAESTGKQFFGPGTRLTVL.

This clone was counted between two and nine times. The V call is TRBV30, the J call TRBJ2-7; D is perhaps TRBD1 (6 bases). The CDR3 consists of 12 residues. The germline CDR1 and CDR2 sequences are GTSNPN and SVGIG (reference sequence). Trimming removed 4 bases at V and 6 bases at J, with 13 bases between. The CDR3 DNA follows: TGTGCCTGGAACCCCAGGGGATCCGAGCAGTACTTC. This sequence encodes CAWNPRGSEQYF.

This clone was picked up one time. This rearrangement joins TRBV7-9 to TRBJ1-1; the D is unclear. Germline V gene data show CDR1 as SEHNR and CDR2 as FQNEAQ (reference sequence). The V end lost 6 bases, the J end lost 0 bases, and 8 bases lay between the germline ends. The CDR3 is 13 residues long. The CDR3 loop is CASRLSLNTEAFF. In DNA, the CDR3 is TGTGCCAGCAGATTGAGCCTGAACACTGAAGCTTTCTTT.

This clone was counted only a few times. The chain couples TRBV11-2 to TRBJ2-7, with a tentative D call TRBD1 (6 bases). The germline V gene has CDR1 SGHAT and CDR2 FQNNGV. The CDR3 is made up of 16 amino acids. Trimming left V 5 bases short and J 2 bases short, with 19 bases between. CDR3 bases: TGTGCCAGCAGCCCAGATACAGGGTGGTTCGCCTACGAGCAGTACTTC. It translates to CASSPDTGWFAYEQYF.

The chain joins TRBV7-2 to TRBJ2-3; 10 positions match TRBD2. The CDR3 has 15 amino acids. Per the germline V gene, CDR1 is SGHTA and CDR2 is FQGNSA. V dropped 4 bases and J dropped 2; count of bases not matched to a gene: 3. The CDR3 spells CASSSGLAHTDTQYF. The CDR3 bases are TGTGCCAGCAGCTCGGGACTAGCGCACACAGATACGCAGTATTTT.

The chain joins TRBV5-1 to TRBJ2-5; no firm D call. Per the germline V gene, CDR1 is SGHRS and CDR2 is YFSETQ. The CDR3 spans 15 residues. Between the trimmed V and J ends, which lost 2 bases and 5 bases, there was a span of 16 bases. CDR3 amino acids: CASSFSNFPAETQYF. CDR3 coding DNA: TGCGCCAGCAGCTTCTCCAACTTCCCTGCGGAGACCCAGTACTTC. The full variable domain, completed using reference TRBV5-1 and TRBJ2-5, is KAGVTQTPRYLIKTRGQQVTLSCSPISGHRSVSWYQQTPGQGLQFLFEYFSETQRNKGNFPGRFSGRQFSNSRSEMNVSTLELGDSALYLCASSFSNFPAETQYFGPGTRLLVL.

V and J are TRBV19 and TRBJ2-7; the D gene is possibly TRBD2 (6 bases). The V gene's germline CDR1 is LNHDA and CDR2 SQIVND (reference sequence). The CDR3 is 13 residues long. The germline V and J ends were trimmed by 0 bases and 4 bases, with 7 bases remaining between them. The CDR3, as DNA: TGTGCCAGTAGTATAGATGGGACTTACGAGCAGTACTTC. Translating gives CASSIDGTYEQYF.

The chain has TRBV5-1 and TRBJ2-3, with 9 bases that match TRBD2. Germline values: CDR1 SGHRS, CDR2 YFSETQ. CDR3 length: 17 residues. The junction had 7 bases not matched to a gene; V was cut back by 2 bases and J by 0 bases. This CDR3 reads CASSFLPSGISTDTQYF. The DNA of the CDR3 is TGCGCCAGCAGCTTCTTGCCTAGCGGGATTAGCACAGATACGCAGTATTTT.

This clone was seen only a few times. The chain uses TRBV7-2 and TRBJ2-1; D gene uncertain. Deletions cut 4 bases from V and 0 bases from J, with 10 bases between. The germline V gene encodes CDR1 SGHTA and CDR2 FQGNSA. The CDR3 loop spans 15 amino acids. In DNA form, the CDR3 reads TGTGCCAGCAGCTACTTCTGGAGCTCCTACAATGAGCAGTTCTTC. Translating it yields CASSYFWSSYNEQFF.

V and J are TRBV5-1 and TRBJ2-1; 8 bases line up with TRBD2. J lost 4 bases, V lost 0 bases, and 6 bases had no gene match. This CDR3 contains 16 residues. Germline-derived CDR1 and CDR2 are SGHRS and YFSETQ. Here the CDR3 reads CASSLGASGWYNEQFF. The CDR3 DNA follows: TGCGCCAGCAGCTTGGGGGCTAGCGGGTGGTACAATGAGCAGTTCTTC. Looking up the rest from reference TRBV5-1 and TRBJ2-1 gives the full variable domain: KAGVTQTPRYLIKTRGQQVTLSCSPISGHRSVSWYQQTPGQGLQFLFEYFSETQRNKGNFPGRFSGRQFSNSRSEMNVSTLELGDSALYLCASSLGASGWYNEQFFGPGTRLTVL.